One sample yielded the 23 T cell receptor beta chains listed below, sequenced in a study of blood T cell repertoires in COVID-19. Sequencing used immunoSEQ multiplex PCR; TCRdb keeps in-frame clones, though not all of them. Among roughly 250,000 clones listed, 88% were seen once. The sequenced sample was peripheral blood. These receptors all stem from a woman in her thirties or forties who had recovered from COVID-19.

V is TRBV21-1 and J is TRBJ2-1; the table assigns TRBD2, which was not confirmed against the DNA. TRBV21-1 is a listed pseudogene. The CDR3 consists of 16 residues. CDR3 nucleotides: TGTGCCAGCAGCAAGTTAAGCGGGAGAGCAAGGGATGAGCAGTTCTTC. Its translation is CASSKLSGRARDEQFF.

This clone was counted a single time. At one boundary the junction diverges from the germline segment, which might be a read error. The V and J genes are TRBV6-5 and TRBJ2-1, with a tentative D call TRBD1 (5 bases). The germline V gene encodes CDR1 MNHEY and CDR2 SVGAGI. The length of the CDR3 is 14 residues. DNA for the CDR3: TGTGCCAGCAGCCGACAGACCTCGTGGCCCTACCGGGTCTTC. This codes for CASSRQTSWPYRVF.

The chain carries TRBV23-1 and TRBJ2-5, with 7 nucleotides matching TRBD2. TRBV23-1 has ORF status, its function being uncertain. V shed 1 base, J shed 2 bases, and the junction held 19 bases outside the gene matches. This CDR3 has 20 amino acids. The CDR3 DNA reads TGCGCCAGCAGTCAATTTGGGGGAATCGGAGCGGGGCGGCCACAAGAGACCCAGTACTTC. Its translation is CASSQFGGIGAGRPQETQYF.

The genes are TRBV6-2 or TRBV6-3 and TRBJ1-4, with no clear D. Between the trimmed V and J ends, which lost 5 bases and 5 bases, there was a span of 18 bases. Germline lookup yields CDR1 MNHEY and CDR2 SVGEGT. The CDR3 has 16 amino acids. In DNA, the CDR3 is TGTGCCAGCAGTCCAGGCCTCAGTCCACCCAATGAAAAACTGTTTTTT. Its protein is CASSPGLSPPNEKLFF.

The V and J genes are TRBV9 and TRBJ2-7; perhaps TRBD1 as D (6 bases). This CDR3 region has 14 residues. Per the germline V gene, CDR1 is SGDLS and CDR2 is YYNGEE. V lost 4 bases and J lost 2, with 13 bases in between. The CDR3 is CASSPRDTAYEQYF. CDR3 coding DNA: TGTGCCAGCAGCCCGAGGGACACAGCCTACGAGCAGTACTTC.

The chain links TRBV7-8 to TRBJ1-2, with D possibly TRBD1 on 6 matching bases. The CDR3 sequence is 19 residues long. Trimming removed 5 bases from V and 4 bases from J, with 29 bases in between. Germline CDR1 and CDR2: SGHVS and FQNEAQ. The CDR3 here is CASSPMATSDHRAPYGYTF. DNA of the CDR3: TGTGCCAGCAGCCCGATGGCCACCAGTGACCACAGGGCGCCCTATGGCTACACCTTC.

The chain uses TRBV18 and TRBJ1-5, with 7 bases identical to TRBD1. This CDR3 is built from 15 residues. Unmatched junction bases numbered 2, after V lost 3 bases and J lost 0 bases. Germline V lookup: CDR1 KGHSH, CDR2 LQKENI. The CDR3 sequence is CASSPTGVSNQPQHF. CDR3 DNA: TGTGCCAGCTCACCCACAGGGGTTAGCAATCAGCCCCAGCATTTT.

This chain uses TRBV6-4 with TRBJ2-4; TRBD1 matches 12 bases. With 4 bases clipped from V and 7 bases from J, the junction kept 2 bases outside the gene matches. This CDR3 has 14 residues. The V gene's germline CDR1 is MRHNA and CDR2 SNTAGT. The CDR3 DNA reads TGTGCCAGCAGTGCCGGGACAGGGGGCAACATTCAGTACTTC. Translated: CASSAGTGGNIQYF.

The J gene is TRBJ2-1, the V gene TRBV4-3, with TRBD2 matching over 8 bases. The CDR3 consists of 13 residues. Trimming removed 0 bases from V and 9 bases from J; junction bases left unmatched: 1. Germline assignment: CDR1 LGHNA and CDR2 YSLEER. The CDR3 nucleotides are TGCGCCAGCAGCCAAGATGCGGGGGGTGAGCAGTTCTTC. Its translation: CASSQDAGGEQFF.

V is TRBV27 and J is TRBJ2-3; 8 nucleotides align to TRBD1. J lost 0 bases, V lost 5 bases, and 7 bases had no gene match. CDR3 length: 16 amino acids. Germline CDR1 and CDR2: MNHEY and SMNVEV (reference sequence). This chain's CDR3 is CASSLARTGSTDTQYF. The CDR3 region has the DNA TGTGCCAGCAGTCTAGCCCGGACAGGGAGCACAGATACGCAGTATTTT.

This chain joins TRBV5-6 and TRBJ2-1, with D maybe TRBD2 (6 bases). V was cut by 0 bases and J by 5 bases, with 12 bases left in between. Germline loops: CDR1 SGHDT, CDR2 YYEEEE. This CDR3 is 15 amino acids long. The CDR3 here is CASSLVASAHNEQFF. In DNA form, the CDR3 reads TGTGCCAGCAGCTTGGTGGCTAGCGCCCACAATGAGCAGTTCTTC.

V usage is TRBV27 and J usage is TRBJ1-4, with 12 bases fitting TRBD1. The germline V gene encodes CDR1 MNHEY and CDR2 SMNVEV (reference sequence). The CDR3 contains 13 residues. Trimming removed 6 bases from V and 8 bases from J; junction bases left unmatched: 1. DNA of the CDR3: TGTGCCAGCAGGGGACAGGGGGCCGAAAAACTGTTTTTT. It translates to CASRGQGAEKLFF.

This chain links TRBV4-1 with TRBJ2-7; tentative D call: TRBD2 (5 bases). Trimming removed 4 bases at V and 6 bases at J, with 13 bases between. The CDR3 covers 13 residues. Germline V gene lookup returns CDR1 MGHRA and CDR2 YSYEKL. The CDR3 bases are TGCGCCAGCAGCCCGCCCGGGCGGGCCGAGCAGTACTTC. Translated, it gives CASSPPGRAEQYF.

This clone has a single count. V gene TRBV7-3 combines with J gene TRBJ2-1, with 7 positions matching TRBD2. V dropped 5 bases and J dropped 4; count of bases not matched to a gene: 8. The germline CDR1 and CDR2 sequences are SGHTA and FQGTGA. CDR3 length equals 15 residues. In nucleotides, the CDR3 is TGTGCCAGCAGCCAAAGACTAGCCCAATACAATGAGCAGTTCTTC. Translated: CASSQRLAQYNEQFF.

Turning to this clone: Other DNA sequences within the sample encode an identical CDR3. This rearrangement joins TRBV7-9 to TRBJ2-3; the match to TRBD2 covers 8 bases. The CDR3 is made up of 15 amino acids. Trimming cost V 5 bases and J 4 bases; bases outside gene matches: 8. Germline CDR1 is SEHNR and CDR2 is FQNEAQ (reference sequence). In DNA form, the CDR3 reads TGTGCCAGCAGCCCGGGAGGGGGGCGGGCAGATACGCAGTATTTT. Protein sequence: CASSPGGGRADTQYF. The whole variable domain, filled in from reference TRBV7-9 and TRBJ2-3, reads DTGVSQNPRHKITKRGQNVTFRCDPISEHNRLYWYRQTLGQGPEFLTYFQNEAQLEKSRLLSDRFSAERPKGSFSTLEIQRTEQGDSAMYLCASSPGGGRADTQYFGPGTRLTVL.

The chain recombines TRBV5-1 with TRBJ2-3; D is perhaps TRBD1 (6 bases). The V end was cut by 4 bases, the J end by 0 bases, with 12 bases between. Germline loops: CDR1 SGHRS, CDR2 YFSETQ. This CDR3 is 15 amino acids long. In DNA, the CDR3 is TGCGCCAGCAGCCCTGGGGGCGGTAGCACAGATACGCAGTATTTT. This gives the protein CASSPGGGSTDTQYF.

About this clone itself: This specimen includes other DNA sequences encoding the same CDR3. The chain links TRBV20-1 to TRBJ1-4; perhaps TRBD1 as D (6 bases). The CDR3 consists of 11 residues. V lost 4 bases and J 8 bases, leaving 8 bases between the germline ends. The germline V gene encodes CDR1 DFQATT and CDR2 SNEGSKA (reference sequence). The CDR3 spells CSATGGEKLFF. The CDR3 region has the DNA TGCAGTGCTACTGGGGGCGAAAAACTGTTTTTT.

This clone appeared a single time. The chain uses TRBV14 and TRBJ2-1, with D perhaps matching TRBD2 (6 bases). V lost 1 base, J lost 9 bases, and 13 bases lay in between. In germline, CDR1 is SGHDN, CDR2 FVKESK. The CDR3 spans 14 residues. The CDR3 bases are TGTGCCAGCAGCCAAGTGGTTGGAGGGAGTGAGCAGTTCTTC. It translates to CASSQVVGGSEQFF.

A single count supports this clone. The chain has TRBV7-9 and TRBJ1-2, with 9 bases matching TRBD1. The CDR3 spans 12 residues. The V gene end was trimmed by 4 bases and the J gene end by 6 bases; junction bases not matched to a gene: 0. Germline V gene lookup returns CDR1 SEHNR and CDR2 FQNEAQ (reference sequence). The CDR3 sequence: CASSWTGDGYTF. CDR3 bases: TGTGCCAGCAGCTGGACAGGGGATGGCTACACCTTC.

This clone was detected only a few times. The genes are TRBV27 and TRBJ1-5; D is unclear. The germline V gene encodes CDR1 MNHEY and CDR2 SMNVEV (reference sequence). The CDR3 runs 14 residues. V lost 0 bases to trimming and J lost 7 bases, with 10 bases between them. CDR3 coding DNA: TGTGCCAGCAGTTTATCGAGGGCGGGGCAGCCCCAGCATTTT. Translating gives CASSLSRAGQPQHF.

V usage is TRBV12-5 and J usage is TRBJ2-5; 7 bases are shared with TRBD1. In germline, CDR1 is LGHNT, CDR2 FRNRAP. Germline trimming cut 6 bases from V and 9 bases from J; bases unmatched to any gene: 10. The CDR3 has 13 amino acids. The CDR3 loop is CASGPGQTRAQYF. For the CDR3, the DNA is TGTGCTAGTGGCCCGGGACAGACCAGGGCCCAGTACTTC. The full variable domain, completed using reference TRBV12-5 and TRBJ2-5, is DARVTQTPRHKVTEMGQEVTMRCQPILGHNTVFWYRQTMMQGLELLAYFRNRAPLDDSGMPKDRFSAEMPDATLATLKIQPSEPRDSAVYFCASGPGQTRAQYFGPGTRLLVL.

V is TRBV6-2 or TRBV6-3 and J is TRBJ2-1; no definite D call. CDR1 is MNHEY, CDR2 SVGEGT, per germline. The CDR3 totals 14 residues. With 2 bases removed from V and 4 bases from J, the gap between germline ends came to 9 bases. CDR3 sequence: CASSYGSSYNEQFF. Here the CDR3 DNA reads TGTGCCAGCAGTTACGGCTCTTCTTACAATGAGCAGTTCTTC.

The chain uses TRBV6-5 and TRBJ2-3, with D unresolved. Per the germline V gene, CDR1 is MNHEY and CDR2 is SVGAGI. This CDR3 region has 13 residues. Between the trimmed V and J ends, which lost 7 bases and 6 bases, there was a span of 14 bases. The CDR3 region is CASTPQARDTQYF. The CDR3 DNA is TGTGCCAGCACCCCCCAGGCCAGGGATACGCAGTATTTT.